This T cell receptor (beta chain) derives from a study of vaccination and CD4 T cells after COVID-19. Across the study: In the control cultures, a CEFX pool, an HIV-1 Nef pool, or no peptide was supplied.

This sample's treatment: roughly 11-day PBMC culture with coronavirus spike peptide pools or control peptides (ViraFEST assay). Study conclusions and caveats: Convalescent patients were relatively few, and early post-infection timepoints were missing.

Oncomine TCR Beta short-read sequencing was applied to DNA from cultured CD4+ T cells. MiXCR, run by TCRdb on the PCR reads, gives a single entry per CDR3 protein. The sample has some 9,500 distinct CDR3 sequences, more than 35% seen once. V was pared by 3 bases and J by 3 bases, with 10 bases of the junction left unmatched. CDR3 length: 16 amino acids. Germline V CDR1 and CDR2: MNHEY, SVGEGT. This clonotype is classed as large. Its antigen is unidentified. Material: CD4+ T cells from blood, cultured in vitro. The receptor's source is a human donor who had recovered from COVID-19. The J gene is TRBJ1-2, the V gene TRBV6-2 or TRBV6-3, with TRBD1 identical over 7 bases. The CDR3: CASSYVTGSMDYGYTF. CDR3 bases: TGTGCCAGCAGTTATGTGACAGGGAGTATGGACTATGGCTACACCTTC.